The clone carrying this T cell receptor (beta chain) showed up just a few times. Its antigen is undetermined. The data derive from a study of T-cell memory formation after mild COVID-19. Study in general: The two donors had largely donor-specific TCR clusters. Study observations and caveats: Nothing confirmed that second-wave clones peaking on day 37 were specific for SARS-CoV-2.

CDR3 length equals 15 residues. Trimming shortened V by 3 bases and J by 4 bases, and 16 bases separated the two germline ends. From germline, CDR1 is SGHVS and CDR2 FNYEAQ. From the 5' RACE reads, TCRdb called clonotypes with MiXCR, one entry per CDR3 protein. The data hold about 500,000 distinct CDR3 sequences, with roughly 22% observed a single time. V gene TRBV7-6 combines with J gene TRBJ2-7; D is undetermined. The sample comprised PBMCs or a T cell subset sorted from them (not recorded which). This TCR came from an adult woman who had mild COVID-19 (a few samples of this study predate the infection). Cell type and time point are not known. The CDR3 loop is CASSFDPNWGYEQYF. CDR3 nucleotide sequence: TGTGCCAGCAGCTTCGACCCGAATTGGGGATACGAGCAGTACTTC.